One sample yielded the 23 T cell receptor beta chains listed below, sequenced in a study of CD8+CD57+ T cells in acquired aplastic anemia. Using genomic DNA as the template, TCR beta VDJ and CDR3 profiling was carried out. Each CDR3 protein gets one entry after TCRdb re-called the reads with MiXCR. Among 300,000 or so distinct CDR3 sequences listed, around 60% were seen once. Sample: sorted CD4+, CD8+, or CD8+CD57+ T cells (not recorded which) from PBMCs. The receptors were gathered from a human donor with severe aplastic anemia or a healthy control (not recorded which).

In this sample, this clonotype turned up many times. V and J are TRBV13 and TRBJ1-2; D not resolved. Deletions cut 4 bases from V and 4 bases from J, with 7 bases between. This CDR3 contains 12 residues. CDR1 and CDR2 from the germline V gene are PRHDT and FYEKMQ (reference sequence). CDR3 coding DNA: TGTGCCAGCAGCTCGGAACCCTATGGCTACACCTTC. This translates into CASSSEPYGYTF.

This clonotype was detected only a few times. This chain links TRBV7-8 with TRBJ1-2; 7 bases are a match to TRBD1. Germline loops: CDR1 SGHVS, CDR2 FQNEAQ. V trimming: 0 bases; J trimming: 0 bases; junction bases outside the gene matches: 10. The CDR3 has 18 residues. CDR3 region: CASSLAAGGGRANYGYTF. The CDR3 DNA reads TGTGCCAGCAGCTTAGCCGCTGGAGGGGGCCGAGCTAACTATGGCTACACCTTC.

Here the CDR3 reads CASSHDGYTNYGYTF. The DNA for the CDR3 is TGTGCCAGTAGTCACGACGGATACACTAACTATGGCTACACCTTC. V is TRBV19 and J is TRBJ1-2; no clear D gene. Germline-derived CDR1 and CDR2 are LNHDA and SQIVND (reference sequence). The CDR3 totals 15 residues. The germline V and J ends were trimmed by 5 bases and 0 bases, with 13 bases remaining between them.

This clonotype was counted a few times. J is TRBJ1-6 and V is TRBV15; perhaps TRBD1 as D (5 bases). The CDR3 contains 14 residues. V was shortened by 1 base and J by 10 bases, with 11 bases between the two germline ends. Germline V gives CDR1 LNHNV, CDR2 YYDKDF (reference sequence). As DNA, the CDR3 is TGTGCCACCAGCAGAGGAGGGGCTCTATCACCCCTCCACTTT. Its protein is CATSRGGALSPLHF.

The chain recombines TRBV29-1 with TRBJ2-7, with 14 bases aligning to TRBD2. The germline gives CDR1 SQVTM, CDR2 ANQGSEA. The CDR3 runs 12 residues. CDR3 nucleotide sequence: TGCAGTGCTAGCGGGACTAGCGGGAGGCAGTACTTC. This translates into CSASGTSGRQYF.

The V call is TRBV14, the J call TRBJ2-7; 7 nucleotides agree with TRBD2. J lost 5 bases, V lost 1 base, and 8 bases had no gene match. This CDR3 has 15 amino acids. The germline gives CDR1 SGHDN, CDR2 FVKESK. This chain's CDR3 is CASSQVAGVRHEQYF. The CDR3 DNA follows: TGTGCCAGCAGCCAAGTTGCGGGAGTACGACACGAGCAGTACTTC. Looking up the rest from reference TRBV14 and TRBJ2-7 gives the full variable domain: EAGVTQFPSHSVIEKGQTVTLRCDPISGHDNLYWYRRVMGKEIKFLLHFVKESKQDESGMPNNRFLAERTGGTYSTLKVQPAELEDSGVYFCASSQVAGVRHEQYFGPGTRLTVT.

This clonotype has at least ten counts. The chain links TRBV9 to TRBJ2-1; D may be TRBD1 or TRBD2 (6 bases each). V was shortened by 0 bases and J by 10 bases, with 11 bases between the two germline ends. There are 13 residues in the CDR3. Germline V gene lookup returns CDR1 SGDLS and CDR2 YYNGEE. CDR3 protein: CASSVAGALEQFF. CDR3 DNA sequence: TGTGCCAGCAGCGTAGCGGGGGCGTTGGAGCAGTTCTTC.

The genes are TRBV20-1 and TRBJ2-5, with TRBD1 as a possible D gene (6 bases). The end of the DNA is better explained by TRBJ2-7, so the J call may be wrong. The V gene's germline CDR1 is DFQATT and CDR2 SNEGSKA (reference sequence). The CDR3 is 13 residues long. The CDR3 loop reads CSAILGGSYEQYF. In nucleotides, the CDR3 is TGCAGTGCTATACTAGGGGGATCCTACGAGCAGTACTTC.

In this sample, this clonotype turned up many times. The chain is built from TRBV7-9 and TRBJ2-1; a weak D match, TRBD1 (7 bases). The CDR3 spans 12 residues. V dropped 7 bases and J dropped 15 bases, with 19 bases sitting between them. Germline V gene lookup returns CDR1 SEHNR and CDR2 FQNEAQ (reference sequence). DNA of the CDR3: TGTGCCAGCAAGAGAGGAGGGGGCGGGGTGTTCTTC. This codes for CASKRGGGGVFF.

The J gene is TRBJ2-7, the V gene TRBV7-2; no firm D call. V was shortened by 5 bases and J by 5 bases, with 13 bases between the two germline ends. CDR3 length: 13 residues. Germline assignment: CDR1 SGHTA and CDR2 FQGNSA. CDR3 nucleotide sequence: TGTGCCAGCAGCCCAAGTACGGCCCACGAGCAGTACTTC. Translating it yields CASSPSTAHEQYF.

The chain joins TRBV20-1 to TRBJ2-5; TRBD2 matches at 9 bases. This CDR3 region has 13 residues. Trimming at V came to 3 bases and at J to 7 bases, leaving 6 bases not matched to a gene. CDR1 DFQATT and CDR2 SNEGSKA come from the germline V gene (reference sequence). The CDR3 is CSASHSGGGTQYF. CDR3 bases: TGCAGTGCTAGCCATAGCGGGGGAGGGACCCAGTACTTC.

This clonotype was found many times. The rearrangement joins TRBV6-5 to TRBJ1-1; D may be TRBD1 (6 bases). V was clipped by 1 base and J by 7 bases, with 19 bases between them. The CDR3 length is 16 residues. Germline V gene sequence: CDR1 MNHEY, CDR2 SVGAGI. CDR3 protein: CASSYLTAGEGDEAFF. The CDR3 DNA follows: TGTGCCAGCAGTTACTTAACGGCAGGGGAGGGGGATGAAGCTTTCTTT.

This sequence joins TRBV6-5 and TRBJ2-7; 10 bases align to TRBD1. Germline CDR1 and CDR2: MNHEY and SVGAGI. The junction had 7 bases not matched to a gene; V was cut back by 6 bases and J by 5 bases. CDR3 length: 14 amino acids. CDR3 sequence: CASSRDRGRDEQYF. DNA for the CDR3: TGTGCCAGCAGCCGTGACAGGGGGCGAGACGAGCAGTACTTC.

The chain is built from TRBV29-1 and TRBJ2-3; D possibly corresponds to TRBD1 (6 bases). This CDR3 has 13 amino acids. Trimming cost V 2 bases and J 3 bases, with 9 bases left between them. Germline V gives CDR1 SQVTM, CDR2 ANQGSEA. CDR3 DNA: TGCAGCGTTGAATCTCAGGGGACAGATACGCAGTATTTT. Its translation: CSVESQGTDTQYF.

This clonotype has ten or more counts. The CDR3 coding sequence is TGTGCCAGCAGTGAGACCTATGCGGACACTGAAGCTTTCTTT. Its protein is CASSETYADTEAFF. The chain employs TRBV6-1 and TRBJ1-1; D ambiguous. The CDR3 is 14 residues long. The V and J ends lost 3 bases and 3 bases respectively, with 11 bases between them. Germline V CDR1 and CDR2: MNHNS, SASEGT.

The table lists this clonotype with a count of one. The V and J genes are TRBV5-4 and TRBJ2-6; 16 bases agree with TRBD2. The CDR3 has 20 residues. With V trimmed by 4 bases and J by 0 bases, 7 bases remained unmatched. The germline CDR1 and CDR2 sequences are SGHNT and YYREEE (reference sequence). CDR3 in DNA: TGTGCCAGCAGCCAGGGCGGGACTAGCGGGGGGGCCTCTGGGGCCAACGTCCTGACTTTC. Its protein is CASSQGGTSGGASGANVLTF.

In this sample, this clonotype turned up many times. The chain recombines TRBV20-1 with TRBJ2-7; TRBD2 aligns across 8 bases. J gave up 2 bases and V 6 bases, and 9 bases lay outside the gene matches. From germline, CDR1 is DFQATT and CDR2 SNEGSKA (reference sequence). The CDR3 extends over 14 amino acids. This chain's CDR3 is CSAGGGRGAYEQYF. The CDR3 region has the DNA TGCAGTGCCGGTGGGGGGCGGGGGGCCTACGAGCAGTACTTC.

This clonotype has only a few counts. The gene calls are TRBV10-2 and TRBJ2-5; TRBD2 matches at 15 bases. The CDR3 sequence is 18 residues long. Germline assignment: CDR1 WSHSY and CDR2 SAAADI. The V segment lost 0 bases and the J segment 1 base; nucleotides outside the gene matches: 3. The CDR3 region is CASSESGLAGGPQETQYF. DNA of the CDR3: TGCGCCAGCAGTGAGTCGGGACTAGCGGGGGGACCCCAAGAGACCCAGTACTTC.

Only a few counts were recorded for this clonotype. This chain links TRBV7-2 with TRBJ1-5; 7 bases are shared with TRBD1. The CDR3 extends over 13 amino acids. After removal of 5 bases from V and 7 bases from J, the junction contained 5 bases not matched to a gene. In germline, CDR1 is SGHTA, CDR2 FQGNSA. This CDR3 reads CASSLTGDQPQHF. As DNA, the CDR3 is TGTGCCAGCAGCCTCACAGGGGACCAGCCCCAGCATTTT.

The genes are TRBV7-2 and TRBJ2-1; D is perhaps TRBD2 (6 bases). CDR1 and CDR2 (germline): SGHTA, FQGNSA. CDR3 length: 13 amino acids. The V and J ends lost 5 bases and 10 bases respectively, with 15 bases between them. The CDR3: CASSPGGAWEQFF. CDR3 bases: TGTGCCAGCAGCCCAGGAGGGGCCTGGGAGCAGTTCTTC.

J is TRBJ1-3 and V is TRBV7-9; possible D gene TRBD1, 5 bases. Germline values: CDR1 SEHNR, CDR2 FQNEAQ (reference sequence). The V end lost 6 bases, the J end lost 0 bases, and 12 bases lay between the germline ends. CDR3 size: 15 residues. The chain's CDR3 is CASRFGGISGNTIYF. The DNA for the CDR3 is TGTGCCAGCAGATTCGGGGGGATCTCTGGAAACACCATATATTTT.

The chain recombines TRBV7-2 with TRBJ1-1; a weak D match, TRBD1 (6 bases). Germline V gives CDR1 SGHTA, CDR2 FQGNSA. The CDR3 spans 16 residues. The V and J ends lost 1 base and 4 bases respectively, with 16 bases between them. The CDR3 loop is CASSLGGSGGGTEAFF. CDR3 in DNA: TGTGCCAGCAGCTTAGGTGGTAGCGGGGGCGGCACTGAAGCTTTCTTT. The full variable domain, its missing parts supplied by reference TRBV7-2 and TRBJ1-1, is GAGVSQSPSNKVTEKGKDVELRCDPISGHTALYWYRQSLGQGLEFLIYFQGNSAPDKSGLPSDRFSAERTGGSVSTLTIQRTQQEDSAVYLCASSLGGSGGGTEAFFGQGTRLTVV.

There are many counts of this clonotype. This rearrangement joins TRBV10-3 to TRBJ2-7, with 7 bases matching TRBD1. With V trimmed by 8 bases and J by 1 base, 14 bases remained unmatched. CDR3 length: 16 amino acids. Germline CDR1 reads ENHRY; CDR2 reads SYGVKD. CDR3 sequence: CAISGPDRVGSYEQYF. The CDR3 nucleotides are TGTGCCATCTCCGGGCCAGACAGGGTCGGATCCTACGAGCAGTACTTC.